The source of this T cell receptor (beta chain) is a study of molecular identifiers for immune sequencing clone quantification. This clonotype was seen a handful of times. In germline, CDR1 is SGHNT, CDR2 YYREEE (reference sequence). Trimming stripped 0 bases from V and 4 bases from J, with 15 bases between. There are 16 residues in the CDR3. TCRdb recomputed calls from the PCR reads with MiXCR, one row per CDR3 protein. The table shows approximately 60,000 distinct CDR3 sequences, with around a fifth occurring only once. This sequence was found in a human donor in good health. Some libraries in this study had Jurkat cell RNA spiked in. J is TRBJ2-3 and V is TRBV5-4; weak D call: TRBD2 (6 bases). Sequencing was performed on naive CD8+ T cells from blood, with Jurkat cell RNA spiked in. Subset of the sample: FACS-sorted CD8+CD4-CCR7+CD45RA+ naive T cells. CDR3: CASSLGAGSRSDTQYF. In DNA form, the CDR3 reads TGTGCCAGCAGCTTGGGTGCCGGGAGTCGCTCAGATACGCAGTATTTT. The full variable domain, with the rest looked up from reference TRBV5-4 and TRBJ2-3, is ETGVTQSPTHLIKTRGQQVTLRCSSQSGHNTVSWYQQALGQGPQFIFQYYREEENGRGNFPPRFSGLQFPNYSSELNVNALELDDSALYLCASSLGAGSRSDTQYFGPGTRLTVL.